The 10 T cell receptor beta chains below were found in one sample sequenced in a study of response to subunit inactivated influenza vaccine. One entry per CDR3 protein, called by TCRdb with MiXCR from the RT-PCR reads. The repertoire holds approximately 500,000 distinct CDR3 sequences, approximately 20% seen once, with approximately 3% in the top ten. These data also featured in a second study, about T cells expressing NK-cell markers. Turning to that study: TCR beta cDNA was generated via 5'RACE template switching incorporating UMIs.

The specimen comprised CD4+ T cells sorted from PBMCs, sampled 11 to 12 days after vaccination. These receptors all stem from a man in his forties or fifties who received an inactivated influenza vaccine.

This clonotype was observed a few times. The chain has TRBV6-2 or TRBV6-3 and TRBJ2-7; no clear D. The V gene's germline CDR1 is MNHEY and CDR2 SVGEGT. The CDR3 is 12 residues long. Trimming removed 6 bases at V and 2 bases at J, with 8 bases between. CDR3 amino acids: CASSRRTYEQYF. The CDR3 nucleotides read TGTGCCAGCAGCAGACGGACCTACGAGCAGTACTTC.

Written as DNA, the CDR3 is TGCAGTGCTATCGTTGGGATAGCCGCAGATACGCAGTATTTT. Its protein product is CSAIVGIAADTQYF. The J gene is TRBJ2-3, the V gene TRBV20-1, with unresolved D. CDR3 length: 14 residues. Germline V CDR1 and CDR2: DFQATT, SNEGSKA (reference sequence). Trimming cost V 4 bases and J 4 bases, with 15 bases left between them.

Here the CDR3 DNA reads TGTGCCAGCAGCTTGAACGGACAGATTGGCGAGCAGTACTTC. The encoded protein is CASSLNGQIGEQYF. The chain employs TRBV7-3 and TRBJ2-7; a weak D match, TRBD1 (6 bases). This CDR3 is 14 amino acids long. Between the trimmed V and J ends, which lost 3 bases and 6 bases, there was a span of 15 bases. CDR1 is SGHTA, CDR2 FQGTGA, per germline.

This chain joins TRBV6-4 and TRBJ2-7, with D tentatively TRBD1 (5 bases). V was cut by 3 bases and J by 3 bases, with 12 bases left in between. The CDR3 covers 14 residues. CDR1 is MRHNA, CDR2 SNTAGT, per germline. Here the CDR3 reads CASSDRTSFYEQYF. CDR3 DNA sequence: TGTGCCAGCAGTGATAGGACATCTTTCTACGAGCAGTACTTC.

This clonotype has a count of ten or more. The CDR3 DNA is TGTGCCAGCAGCTTGGGAACCAGGTTAGGGGGTTCACCCCTCCACTTT. Translated, it gives CASSLGTRLGGSPLHF. The chain employs TRBV7-2 and TRBJ1-6; perhaps TRBD1 as D (6 bases). This CDR3 region has 16 residues. The V gene's germline CDR1 is SGHTA and CDR2 FQGNSA. Trimming took off 3 bases at V and 9 bases at J, with 18 bases between the two ends.

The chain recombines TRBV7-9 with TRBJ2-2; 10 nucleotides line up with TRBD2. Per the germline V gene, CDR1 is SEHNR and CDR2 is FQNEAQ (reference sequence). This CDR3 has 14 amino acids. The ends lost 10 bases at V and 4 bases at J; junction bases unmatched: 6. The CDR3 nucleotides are TGTGCCACATCCCGGACTAGCGGCACCGGGGAGCTGTTTTTT. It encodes CATSRTSGTGELFF.

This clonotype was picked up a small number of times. The DNA for the CDR3 is TGTGCCAGCAGCCGTACCGGGCAGCGCGGCTACAATGAGCAGTTCTTC. This sequence encodes CASSRTGQRGYNEQFF. The chain uses TRBV9 and TRBJ2-1; no clear D. This CDR3 has 16 amino acids. CDR1 SGDLS and CDR2 YYNGEE come from the germline V gene. V shed 4 bases and J shed 3 bases, with 17 bases lying between them.

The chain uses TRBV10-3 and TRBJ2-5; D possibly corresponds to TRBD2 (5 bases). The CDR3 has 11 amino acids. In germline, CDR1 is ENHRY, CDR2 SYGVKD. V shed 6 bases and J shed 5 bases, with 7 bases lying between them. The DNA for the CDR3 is TGTGCCATCAGAGAGGGCGAGACCCAGTACTTC. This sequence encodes CAIREGETQYF.

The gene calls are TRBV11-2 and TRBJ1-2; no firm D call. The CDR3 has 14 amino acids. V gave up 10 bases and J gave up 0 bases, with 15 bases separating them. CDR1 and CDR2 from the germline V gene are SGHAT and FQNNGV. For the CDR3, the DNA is TGTGCCACCAAAAGGGCGTTTACTAACTATGGCTACACCTTC. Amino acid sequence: CATKRAFTNYGYTF.

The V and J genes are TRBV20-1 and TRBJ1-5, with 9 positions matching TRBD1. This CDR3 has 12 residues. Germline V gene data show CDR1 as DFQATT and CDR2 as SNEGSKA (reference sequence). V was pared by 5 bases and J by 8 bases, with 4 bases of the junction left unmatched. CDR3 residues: CSAPQGAEPQHF. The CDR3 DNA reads TGCAGTGCTCCACAGGGGGCTGAGCCCCAGCATTTT.